The rows below give T cell receptor beta chains drawn from one sample of a study of human T cells and chemical hapten exposure. TCRdb re-called the RACE reads with MiXCR, one entry per CDR3 protein. Of approximately 370,000 distinct CDR3 sequences listed, roughly 6% are singletons. The sequenced sample was whole blood, obtained in connection with sensitization to the hapten diphenylcyclopropenone (DPC). The receptors shown here come from a woman aged 18 to 35 with alopecia areata. Some clones in this sample may be carry-over from other donors' samples. Both conserved end residues are part of each CDR3. The order of the fields is J gene, clone size, V gene, D gene, CDR3 DNA, CDR3 protein. A D gene is named only where the DNA matches it firmly. The size entry is marked missing in some rows and otherwise reads once, few, many or a size class.

>TRBJ1-1|many|TRBV4-3|TRBD1
TGCGCCAGCAGCCAGATACAGGGGCGTCACACTGAAGCTTTCTTT
CASSQIQGRHTEAFF
>TRBJ1-1|many|TRBV20-1|.
TGCAGTGCTGATGGACAGATGAACACTGAAGCTTTCTTT
CSADGQMNTEAFF
>TRBJ2-6|many|TRBV6-5|.
TGTGCCAGCAGTTACTCGGTGGCAGCTCCAGGGGCCAACGTCCTGACTTTC
CASSYSVAAPGANVLTF
>TRBJ2-3|.|TRBV6-5|.
TGTGCCAGCAGTTACGACGCATCGGGGGCCACAGATACGCAGTATTTT
CASSYDASGATDTQYF
>TRBJ1-6|many|TRBV20-1|TRBD1
TGCAGTGCTAGAGCTGGGGACAGGGGGAATAATTCACCCCTCCACTTT
CSARAGDRGNNSPLHF
>TRBJ1-4|few|TRBV6-5|.
TGTGCCAGCAGTTCCGAGTACAGGGATGAAAAACTGTTTTTT
CASSSEYRDEKLFF
>TRBJ2-5|.|TRBV7-6|TRBD2
TGTGCCAGCAGCTCTACTTTAGCGGGGGGCCAAGAGACCCAGTACTTC
CASSSTLAGGQETQYF
>TRBJ1-6|.|TRBV7-8|TRBD1
TGTGCCAGCAGCTTAGCTCCCGGGACAGGGGGTTCACCCCTCCACTTT
CASSLAPGTGGSPLHF
>TRBJ1-1|many|TRBV4-1|TRBD1
TGCGCCAGCAGCCAGTGGACAGGGAGGAGCAACACTGAAGCTTTCTTT
CASSQWTGRSNTEAFF
>TRBJ2-3|.|TRBV6-5|TRBD1
TGTGCCAGCAGTTACCCTAAGACAGGGGGCAGCACAGATACGCAGTATTTT
CASSYPKTGGSTDTQYF
>TRBJ2-3|.|TRBV7-2|.
TGTGCCAGCAGCTTATCAGGCGGGGACCCTAGCACAGATACGCAGTATTTT
CASSLSGGDPSTDTQYF
>TRBJ2-1|many|TRBV15|.
TGTGCCACCAGCAGAGGTCCAACAGGGCGCTCCGATGAGCAGTTCTTC
CATSRGPTGRSDEQFF
>TRBJ1-6|few|TRBV29-1|TRBD1
TGCAGCGTTGTAGACAGGGGGAATGTAAATTCACCCCTCCACTTT
CSVVDRGNVNSPLHF
>TRBJ2-3|many|TRBV5-6|.
TGTGCCAGCAGCCGGGGCCTAGATACGCAGTATTTT
CASSRGLDTQYF
>TRBJ2-7|.|TRBV7-9|TRBD2
TGTGCCAGCAGCCCTTGGGAGGGATCCGAGGAGCAGTACTTC
CASSPWEGSEEQYF
>TRBJ2-1|many|TRBV2|.
TGTGCCAGCAGTGAAAATGAGCAGTTCTTC
CASSENEQFF
>TRBJ1-3|few|TRBV7-8|TRBD1
TGTGCCAGCAGCTTAATGACAGGGGAAGGTGGAAACACCATATATTTT
CASSLMTGEGGNTIYF
>TRBJ1-3|few|TRBV14|.
TGTGCCAGCAGCCAGATTGCCTCTGCCTCTGGAAACACCATATATTTT
CASSQIASASGNTIYF
>TRBJ2-7|many|TRBV6-2/TRBV6-3|.
TGTGCCAGCAGTTACCCGGGGGTCTCCTACGAGCAGTACTTC
CASSYPGVSYEQYF
>TRBJ2-3|many|TRBV2|TRBD1
TGTGCCAGCAACCCCACAGGGGGCCGGACAGATACGCAGTATTTT
CASNPTGGRTDTQYF
>TRBJ1-5|many|TRBV12-3/TRBV12-4|.
TGTGCCAGCACCTCGAGGGCAGGGAGTCAGCCCCAGCATTTT
CASTSRAGSQPQHF
>TRBJ2-7|many|TRBV28|.
TGTGCCAGCAGCACGACAGCTCTCTCCTACGAGCAGTACTTC
CASSTTALSYEQYF
>TRBJ2-3|few|TRBV6-5|TRBD2
TGTGCCAGCAATCGGGGGGGCGTCAGCACAGATACGCAGTATTTT
CASNRGGVSTDTQYF
>TRBJ2-3|.|TRBV6-5|TRBD1
TGTGCCAGCAAACGACAGGGGGCAGATACGCAGTATTTT
CASKRQGADTQYF
>TRBJ2-5|many|TRBV9|.
TGTGCCAGCAGCACGGGGGCGGCCCAAGAGACCCAGTACTTC
CASSTGAAQETQYF
>TRBJ2-5|.|TRBV27|TRBD1
TGTGCCAGCAGTTTAGGGCAGGGGGCGAACCAAGAGACCCAGTACTTC
CASSLGQGANQETQYF
>TRBJ1-1|.|TRBV12-3/TRBV12-4|.
TGTGCCAGCAGTTTAGCGGTATCAGGGGATGATGATGAAGCTTTCTTT
CASSLAVSGDDDEAFF
>TRBJ2-3|.|TRBV3-1|TRBD2
TGTGCCAGCAGCCCAGGACTAGCGGGAGGGTGGCGCACAGATACGCAGTATTTT
CASSPGLAGGWRTDTQYF
>TRBJ2-6|many|TRBV7-9|.
TGTGCCAGCAGCTGGCCGATGAACAGGGAATCTGGGGCCAACGTCCTGACTTTC
CASSWPMNRESGANVLTF
>TRBJ1-5|.|TRBV2|TRBD1
TGTGCCAGCAGTCAGGACAGGGGAAATCAGCCCCAGCATTTT
CASSQDRGNQPQHF
>TRBJ2-7|many|TRBV3-1|TRBD2
TGTGCCAGCGAACTAGCGGGGGCCTACGAGCAGTACTTC
CASELAGAYEQYF
>TRBJ1-5|few|TRBV20-1|.
TGCAGTGCTAGAGATGAAACAGGGTATAGCAATCAGCCCCAGCATTTT
CSARDETGYSNQPQHF
>TRBJ1-6|few|TRBV6-1|.
TGTGCCAGCAGCCCGGGTCTAGAGAATTCACCCCTCCACTTT
CASSPGLENSPLHF
>TRBJ2-5|many|TRBV29-1|.
TGCAGCGTTGAAGATCCGGACCGGGGGAGGACCCAGTACTTC
CSVEDPDRGRTQYF
>TRBJ2-7|many|TRBV20-1|.
TGCAGTGCTAGAGAGTTTGCAGGGACCGAGCAGTACTTC
CSAREFAGTEQYF
>TRBJ1-1|many|TRBV7-2|.
TGTGCCAGCAGCTTAGCGTGGGGCAGCGGGGGAGGAGGCGCTTTCTTT
CASSLAWGSGGGGAFF
>TRBJ1-2|few|TRBV11-2|.
TGTGCCAGCAGCTTAGATTTTTGGGTCAGCGAGGAGGGAGACCCTAACTATGGCTACACCTTC
CASSLDFWVSEEGDPNYGYTF
>TRBJ1-3|many|TRBV7-9|.
TGTGCCAGCAGCTACCATACCGGGAGAACTGGAAACACCATATATTTT
CASSYHTGRTGNTIYF